The next 24 T cell receptor beta chains were all read from a single sample in a study of blood T cell repertoires in COVID-19. TCRdb's table, derived via immunoSEQ multiplex PCR, lists solely in-frame clones and lacks some. This table has approximately 70,000 clones, roughly 88% appearing once. The specimen was peripheral blood. The receptors shown here come from a human donor in a cohort sampled during active COVID-19.

This clone occurred a few times. This chain joins TRBV6-4 and TRBJ2-1; no clear D. Germline V gene data show CDR1 as MRHNA and CDR2 as SNTAGT. V gave up 0 bases and J gave up 1 base, with 10 bases separating them. The CDR3 contains 16 residues. The CDR3 loop is CASSDSGERSYNEQFF. The CDR3, as DNA: TGTGCCAGCAGTGACTCCGGTGAGAGATCCTACAATGAGCAGTTCTTC.

The chain joins TRBV9 to TRBJ2-7; 8 bases line up with TRBD2. The junction had 6 bases not matched to a gene; V was cut back by 4 bases and J by 0 bases. This CDR3 spans 15 amino acids. The germline gives CDR1 SGDLS, CDR2 YYNGEE. CDR3 in DNA: TGTGCCAGCAGCCCCCAAGCGGGGGCCTCCTACGAGCAGTACTTC. Translated, it gives CASSPQAGASYEQYF. Combining the CDR3 with reference TRBV9 and TRBJ2-7 gives the whole variable domain DSGVTQTPKHLITATGQRVTLRCSPRSGDLSVYWYQQSLDQGLQFLIQYYNGEERAKGNILERFSAQQFPDLHSELNLSSLELGDSALYFCASSPQAGASYEQYFGPGTRLTVT.

V usage is TRBV5-4 and J usage is TRBJ2-5; 11 positions agree with TRBD2. Germline V gene sequence: CDR1 SGHNT, CDR2 YYREEE (reference sequence). V was clipped by 0 bases and J by 1 base; unmatched bases: 2. This CDR3 contains 16 residues. The CDR3, as DNA: TGTGCCAGCAGCTTGGAACTAGCGGGGGCCCAAGAGACCCAGTACTTC. Its protein is CASSLELAGAQETQYF.

The chain carries TRBV14 and TRBJ2-3, with a possible D match to TRBD1 (5 bases). V lost 5 bases and J lost 0, with 12 bases in between. This CDR3 has 15 residues. Germline V CDR1 and CDR2: SGHDN, FVKESK. The CDR3 nucleotides read TGTGCCAGCAGCAGCCTGACAGCTAGCACAGATACGCAGTATTTT. Protein product: CASSSLTASTDTQYF.

This clone showed up just once. CDR3 nucleotide sequence: TGTGCCACCAGTGATCCCTCGGAGCCCGGGGAGCTGTTTTTT. Protein product: CATSDPSEPGELFF. This sequence joins TRBV24-1 and TRBJ2-2; D uncertain. Germline V gives CDR1 KGHDR, CDR2 SFDVKD. Trimming took 3 bases from V and 6 from J, leaving 10 bases between them. This CDR3 comprises 14 residues.

The chain couples TRBV12-3 or TRBV12-4 to TRBJ2-1, with D perhaps TRBD2 (5 bases). Trimming removed 8 bases from V and 9 bases from J, with 11 bases in between. This CDR3 spans 11 amino acids. DNA of the CDR3: TGTGCCAGCGGGCGCCGGGGTGAGCAGTTCTTC. Translating gives CASGRRGEQFF.

This clone appeared once. The rearrangement links TRBV12-5 to TRBJ1-1; TRBD1 matches at 8 bases. In germline, CDR1 is LGHNT, CDR2 FRNRAP. There are 13 residues in the CDR3. The V and J ends lost 0 bases and 10 bases, in that order; junction bases with no gene match: 4. CDR3 sequence: CASGLVQGGGAFF. The CDR3 nucleotides read TGTGCTAGTGGTTTGGTACAGGGGGGGGGAGCTTTCTTT.

The rearrangement links TRBV19 to TRBJ2-1; 10 bases are shared with TRBD2. Per germline, CDR1 LNHDA and CDR2 SQIVND (reference sequence). V was clipped by 5 bases and J by 10 bases; unmatched bases: 2. This CDR3 is built from 12 residues. The CDR3 DNA reads as TGTGCCAGTAGTCCGGGACTAGCGGAGCAGTTCTTC. Amino acid sequence: CASSPGLAEQFF.

As DNA, the CDR3 is TGCAGCGTTCTCTTAGGGGCTAATGAAAAACTGTTTTTT. Translation gives CSVLLGANEKLFF. The rearrangement uses TRBV29-1 and TRBJ1-4; perhaps TRBD1 as D (5 bases). CDR1 is SQVTM and CDR2 is ANQGSEA in the germline V gene. V gave up 5 bases and J gave up 3 bases, with 10 bases separating them. The length of the CDR3 is 13 residues. Full variable domain (rest looked up from reference TRBV29-1 and TRBJ1-4): SAVISQKPSRDICQRGTSLTIQCQVDSQVTMMFWYRQQPGQSLTLIATANQGSEATYESGFVIDKFPISRPNLTFSTLTVSNMSPEDSSIYLCSVLLGANEKLFFGSGTQLSVL.

A few counts support this clone. This CDR3 is CASSRGQGAFYEQYF. The CDR3 coding sequence is TGTGCCAGCAGCCGGGGGCAGGGGGCCTTCTACGAGCAGTACTTC. The rearrangement links TRBV7-9 to TRBJ2-7, with 8 bases aligning to TRBD1. The CDR3 sequence is 15 residues long. With 5 bases clipped from V and 3 bases from J, the junction kept 9 bases outside the gene matches. CDR1 and CDR2 (germline): SEHNR, FQNEAQ (reference sequence).

The chain joins TRBV25-1 to TRBJ2-1; weak D call: TRBD1 (6 bases). Trimming took off 1 base at V and 7 bases at J, with 14 bases between the two ends. This CDR3 is built from 15 residues. Germline assignment: CDR1 MGHDK and CDR2 SYGVNS. Written as DNA, the CDR3 is TGTGCCAGCAGTGAATCTCTAGGACAGCCTAATGAGCAGTTCTTC. Encoded protein: CASSESLGQPNEQFF.

The chain uses TRBV3-1 (or the pseudogene TRBV3-2) and TRBJ1-6, with unresolved D. CDR3 length equals 16 residues. Germline lookup yields CDR1 LGHDT and CDR2 YNNKEL (reference sequence). Trimming took 0 bases from V and 6 from J, leaving 12 bases between them. The CDR3 here is CASSQETRGGNSPLHF. The CDR3 DNA reads as TGTGCCAGCAGCCAAGAAACCCGGGGAGGTAATTCACCCCTCCACTTT.

The V and J genes are TRBV7-2 and TRBJ2-7; 13 nucleotides agree with TRBD2. CDR1 and CDR2 from the germline V gene are SGHTA and FQGNSA. CDR3 length: 15 amino acids. The junction had 7 bases not matched to a gene; V was cut back by 5 bases and J by 6 bases. CDR3 nucleotides: TGTGCCAGCAGCGAAACTAGCGGGGGGGCAGGCGAGCAGTACTTC. Translated, it gives CASSETSGGAGEQYF.

DNA of the CDR3: TGTGCCAGCAGCTCACGGACTAGCGGGGGCATCTTCCGGGCAGATACGCAGTATTTT. Protein sequence: CASSSRTSGGIFRADTQYF. The rearrangement uses TRBV11-2 and TRBJ2-3; 13 nucleotides agree with TRBD2. The V and J ends lost 4 bases and 4 bases, in that order; junction bases with no gene match: 14. This CDR3 region has 19 residues. CDR1 and CDR2 (germline): SGHAT, FQNNGV.

This clone is a singleton in its sample. The chain links TRBV12-3 or TRBV12-4 to TRBJ2-1; D is ambiguous. V was clipped by 5 bases and J by 8 bases, with 13 bases between them. This CDR3 contains 13 residues. The CDR3 nucleotides read TGTGCCAGCAGTCCGCTTCCTAGTGATGAGCAGTTCTTC. Translation gives CASSPLPSDEQFF.

The chain carries TRBV19 and TRBJ2-2, with D possibly matching TRBD1 (6 bases). The CDR3 length is 15 residues. V shed 3 bases and J shed 3 bases, with 11 bases lying between them. Germline CDR1 and CDR2: LNHDA and SQIVND (reference sequence). The CDR3 spells CASSILNRDTGELFF. The DNA of the CDR3 is TGTGCCAGTAGTATCCTAAACAGGGACACCGGGGAGCTGTTTTTT.

The chain employs TRBV12-2 and TRBJ2-7; TRBD2 reflects the table's D call only, with no check against the DNA. TRBV12-2 has pseudogene status. CDR3 length: 18 amino acids. The CDR3 DNA reads as TGTGCAAGTCGCTTAGCGTACCAATCTCTGAGTCCCCTCTACGAGCAGTACTTC. Its translation: CASRLAYQSLSPLYEQYF.

This chain links TRBV19 with TRBJ2-3; a possible D gene is TRBD2 (7 bases). The CDR3 runs to 15 residues. The germline V and J ends were trimmed by 1 base and 0 bases, with 8 bases remaining between them. In germline, CDR1 is LNHDA, CDR2 SQIVND (reference sequence). The CDR3: CASSIAGGSTDTQYF. In nucleotides, the CDR3 is TGTGCCAGTAGTATAGCGGGGGGCAGCACAGATACGCAGTATTTT.

The chain combines TRBV9 with TRBJ2-3; TRBD1 is a possible D gene (6 bases). Looked up from germline, CDR1 is SGDLS and CDR2 is YYNGEE. Trimming pared 4 bases from V and 2 bases from J, leaving 14 bases between. This CDR3 has 15 residues. The CDR3 nucleotides are TGTGCCAGCAGCCCTCCGGGACAACTCACAGATACGCAGTATTTT. This gives the protein CASSPPGQLTDTQYF.

Only a few counts were recorded for this clone. This chain joins TRBV3-1 (or the pseudogene TRBV3-2) and TRBJ2-7; D call uncertain. Germline-derived CDR1 and CDR2 are LGHDT and YNNKEL (reference sequence). Trimming shortened V by 3 bases and J by 4 bases, and 16 bases separated the two germline ends. The CDR3 covers 15 residues. Here the CDR3 DNA reads TGTGCCAGCAGCCAGGCACCCGGGTCCAAATACGAGCAGTACTTC. This encodes CASSQAPGSKYEQYF.

In its sample, this clone was seen a few times. As DNA, the CDR3 is TGTGCCAGCCGCCGGGACAGGGCGGACTACTATGGCTACACCTTC. It yields the protein CASRRDRADYYGYTF. This chain links TRBV2 with TRBJ1-2; 9 bases align to TRBD1. V shed 8 bases and J 3 bases; nucleotides not matched to a gene: 10. Germline CDR1 reads SNHLY; CDR2 reads FYNNEI. The CDR3 loop spans 15 amino acids.

This clone was observed a handful of times. The V and J genes are TRBV5-1 and TRBJ2-7; 10 bases agree with TRBD2. CDR1 and CDR2 (germline): SGHRS, YFSETQ. The CDR3 is made up of 12 amino acids. Unmatched junction bases numbered 4, after V lost 0 bases and J lost 13 bases. CDR3 in DNA: TGCGCCAGCAGCTTGGAGGGACTAGCGCCCTACTTC. Translated: CASSLEGLAPYF. The whole variable domain, filled in from reference TRBV5-1 and TRBJ2-7, reads KAGVTQTPRYLIKTRGQQVTLSCSPISGHRSVSWYQQTPGQGLQFLFEYFSETQRNKGNFPGRFSGRQFSNSRSEMNVSTLELGDSALYLCASSLEGLAPYFGPGTRLTVT.

This clone was observed once. The J gene is TRBJ1-1, the V gene TRBV10-3; a weak D match, TRBD1 (5 bases). Trimming took 8 bases from V and 0 from J, leaving 13 bases between them. The germline CDR1 and CDR2 sequences are ENHRY and SYGVKD. This CDR3 contains 14 residues. The CDR3 region is CAIGDSNMNTEAFF. The CDR3 nucleotides are TGTGCCATCGGAGACAGTAACATGAACACTGAAGCTTTCTTT.

The CDR3: CASSVGPGGSSGELFF. The CDR3 DNA reads TGTGCCAGCAGCGTAGGCCCAGGGGGCTCTTCCGGGGAGCTGTTTTTT. The chain carries TRBV9 and TRBJ2-2; 8 bases fit TRBD1. The CDR3 has 16 amino acids. Germline V gene sequence: CDR1 SGDLS, CDR2 YYNGEE. Trimming at V came to 0 bases and at J to 6 bases, leaving 7 bases not matched to a gene.